The clone carrying this TCR beta chain was detected once. Its antigen is not known. The data are from a study of radiation and T cells in renal cell carcinoma. The study, taken as a whole, reports: In blood, top tumor clones expanded by 2 weeks, shrinking by 4. Without pretreatment biopsies, baseline tumor clonotype presence was undetermined.

The table came from immunoSEQ multiplex PCR; TCRdb's copy has only in-frame clones and leaves some out. The sample holds about 100,000 clones, about 79% seen once. The CDR3 is 14 residues long. The J segment lost 5 bases and the V segment lost 5 bases, leaving 6 bases of the junction unmatched. The germline gives CDR1 SGHTA, CDR2 FQGNSA. The time point denotes: blood 4 weeks post-SBRT, at nephrectomy. Noted treatment: 15 Gy SBRT to primary tumor, nephrectomy 4 weeks later. Nephrectomy followed 15 Gy stereotactic body radiation by 4 weeks. This renal cell carcinoma was of the clear cell type. The rearrangement uses TRBV7-2 and TRBJ2-7; 10 bases are a match to TRBD2. The receptor's source is a man in his sixties with renal cell carcinoma. Sequencing was performed on blood, taken from a patient whose treatment included radiotherapy and nephrectomy. The DNA of the CDR3 is TGTGCCAGCAGCCGAGGTAGCGGGAGGAACGAGCAGTACTTC. Translated, it gives CASSRGSGRNEQYF.